The T cell receptor beta chain under discussion was sequenced for a study of shared T cell receptors in the human thymus. The CDR3 contains 18 residues. V was cut by 2 bases and J by 0 bases, with 17 bases left in between. Germline loops: CDR1 LNHDA, CDR2 SQIVND (reference sequence). TCRdb keeps only in-frame clones here, not all; method: immunoSEQ multiplex PCR. This sample carries 650,000 to 950,000 clones, 75% to 90% of them seen once, and the ten largest clones take roughly 0.01%. This same sample was also taken into another study, of human thymus T cells. From that report: Corrective surgery for congenital heart defects was being performed on the healthy Finnish infants who served as donors. During corrective heart surgery, resections were taken, and the thymus tissue came from them. Thymic and blood repertoires appeared to show biased V and J gene usage. A high degree of thymic repertoire overlap among unrelated individuals was reported in related research.

The material sequenced was thymocytes. The sequence derives from a girl under two years old with a congenital heart defect. This sequence joins TRBV19 and TRBJ2-1; D possibly corresponds to TRBD1 (5 bases). CDR3 sequence: CASSIIHPRAFSYNEQFF. The CDR3 nucleotides are TGTGCCAGTAGTATAATCCACCCCAGGGCCTTCTCCTACAATGAGCAGTTCTTC.